Described below is a single T cell receptor beta chain sequence and its context. This entry is derived from a study of blood T cell repertoires in COVID-19. The method was immunoSEQ multiplex PCR; TCRdb's version includes in-frame clones alone and lacks a portion of them. The sample contains about 73,000 clones, approximately 80% of which appear only once. The origin of this receptor is a man between 65 and 85 years old with COVID-19, enrolled during active disease. Sequencing was done on a sample of peripheral blood.

In nucleotides, the CDR3 is TGTGCCAGCAGTTTACAGGGTGAAGCTTTCTTT. This translates into CASSLQGEAFF. V is TRBV28 and J is TRBJ1-1; the D gene is possibly TRBD1 (5 bases). V lost 2 bases to trimming and J lost 7 bases, with 5 bases between them. This CDR3 is built from 11 residues. Germline CDR1 and CDR2: MDHEN and SYDVKM.